This T cell receptor (beta chain) was obtained from a study of T cell responses to AZD1222 COVID-19 vaccine. Repertoires were generated with immunoSEQ multiplex PCR, while TCRdb's copy carries only in-frame clones and drops some. This table holds approximately 130,000 clones, about 89% found once. The V segment lost 4 bases and the J segment 2 bases; nucleotides outside the gene matches: 11. Germline-derived CDR1 and CDR2 are MGHRA and YSYEKL. The CDR3 is made up of 18 amino acids. The chain has TRBV4-1 and TRBJ2-1; the match to TRBD2 covers 10 bases. The clonotype comes from an adult in good health. The source material was peripheral blood, sampled on day 0 of MenACWY control vaccination. CDR3 residues: CASSLIAGGSPAYNEQFF. CDR3 sequence (DNA): TGCGCCAGCAGCCTTATAGCGGGAGGTTCCCCAGCCTACAATGAGCAGTTCTTC.